This T cell receptor beta chain was recorded in a study of radiation and T cells in renal cell carcinoma. General study findings and limits: In blood, top tumor clones expanded by 2 weeks, shrinking by 4.

The time point here: baseline pretreatment blood. Described treatment: 15 Gy SBRT to primary tumor, nephrectomy 4 weeks later. Radiation-treated patients gave blood at baseline, week 2 and week 4. This renal cell carcinoma was of the clear cell type. A remark on this clone: Its antigen remains unknown.

This CDR3 comprises 18 residues. Trimming at V came to 0 bases and at J to 4 bases, leaving 7 bases not matched to a gene. Germline CDR1 is LNHDA and CDR2 is SQIVND (reference sequence). TCRdb's copy holds only in-frame clones and misses some; the assay was immunoSEQ multiplex PCR. Of 40,000 to 50,000 clones in the sample, roughly 83% are singletons; the top ten hold 31%. This specimen was blood, taken from a patient whose treatment included radiotherapy and nephrectomy. V and J are TRBV19 and TRBJ2-1, with 12 positions matching TRBD2. This TCR came from a woman aged 70-85 years with renal cell carcinoma. DNA of the CDR3: TGTGCCAGTAGTATAGACCCCCCTGGACTAGCGGGATACAATGAGCAGTTCTTC. It specifies CASSIDPPGLAGYNEQFF.